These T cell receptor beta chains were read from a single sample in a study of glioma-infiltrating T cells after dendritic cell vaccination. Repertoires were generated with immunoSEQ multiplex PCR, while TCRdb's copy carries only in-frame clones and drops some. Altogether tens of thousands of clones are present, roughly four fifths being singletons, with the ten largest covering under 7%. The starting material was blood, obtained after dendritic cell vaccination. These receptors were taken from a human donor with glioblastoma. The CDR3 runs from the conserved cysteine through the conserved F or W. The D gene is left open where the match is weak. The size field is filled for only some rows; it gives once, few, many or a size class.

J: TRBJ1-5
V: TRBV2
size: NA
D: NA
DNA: TGTGCCAGCAAGACGAACAGAGTCCTTAATCAGCCCCAGCATTTT
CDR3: CASKTNRVLNQPQHF

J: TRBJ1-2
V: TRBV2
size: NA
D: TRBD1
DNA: TGTGCCAGCAGTGACGGCAGGGGGCTTGGCTACACCTTC
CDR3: CASSDGRGLGYTF

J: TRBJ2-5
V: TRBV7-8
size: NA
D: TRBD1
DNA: TGTGCCAGCAGCACCGGGACAGGGACTTCGGAGACCCAGTACTTC
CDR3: CASSTGTGTSETQYF

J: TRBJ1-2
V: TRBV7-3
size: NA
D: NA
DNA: TGTGCCAGCAGCCGGTGGGTACAGGGTCCCCTCACCTTC
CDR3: CASSRWVQGPLTF

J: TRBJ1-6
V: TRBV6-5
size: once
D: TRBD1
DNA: TGTGCCAGCAGTCCCGGGACAGGGGATAATTCACCCCTCCACTTT
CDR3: CASSPGTGDNSPLHF

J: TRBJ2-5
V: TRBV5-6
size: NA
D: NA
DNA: TGTGCCAGCAGCTTGCACGGGCAAGAGACCCAGTACTTC
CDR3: CASSLHGQETQYF

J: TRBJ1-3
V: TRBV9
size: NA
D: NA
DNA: TGTGCCAGCAGCGCCCAGGGGTCTTACGGAAACACCATATATTTT
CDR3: CASSAQGSYGNTIYF

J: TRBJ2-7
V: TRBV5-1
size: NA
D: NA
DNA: TGCGCCAGCAGCGAAACAGGGATGTACGAGCAGTACTTC
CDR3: CASSETGMYEQYF

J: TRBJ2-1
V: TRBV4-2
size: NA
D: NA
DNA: TGTGCCAGCAGCCAAGACAGGGTTGATGAGCAGTTCTTC
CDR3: CASSQDRVDEQFF

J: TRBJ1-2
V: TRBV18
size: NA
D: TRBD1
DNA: TGTGCCAGCTCATCGGGACAGGGTAACTATGGCTACACCTTC
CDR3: CASSSGQGNYGYTF

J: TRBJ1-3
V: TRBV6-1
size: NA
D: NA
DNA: TGTGCCAGCAGTTTGAGTGGAAACACCATATATTTT
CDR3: CASSLSGNTIYF

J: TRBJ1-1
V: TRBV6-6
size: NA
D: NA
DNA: TGTGCCAGCAGTTCACAGGGCACTGAAGCTTTCTTT
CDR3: CASSSQGTEAFF

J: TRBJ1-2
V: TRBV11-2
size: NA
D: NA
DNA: TGTGCCAGCAGCTTCTGGGGGGGGCATGGCTACACCTTC
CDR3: CASSFWGGHGYTF

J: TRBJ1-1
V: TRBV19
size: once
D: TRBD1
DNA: TGTGCCAGTAGTATCGTACCAGGACAGGGGAAAGCTTTCTTT
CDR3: CASSIVPGQGKAFF

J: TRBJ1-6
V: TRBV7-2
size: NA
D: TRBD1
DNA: TGTGCCAGCAGCCCGGACAGGGCTAAGTTAGCCCTCCACTTT
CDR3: CASSPDRAKLALHF

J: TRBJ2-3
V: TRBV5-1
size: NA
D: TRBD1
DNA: TGCGCCAGCAGCGTACCGGGACAGGGATTAGATACGCAGTATTTT
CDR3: CASSVPGQGLDTQYF

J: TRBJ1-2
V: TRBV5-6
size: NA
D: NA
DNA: TGTGCCAGCAGCTTGAGGAGGGGATATGGCTACACCTTC
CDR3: CASSLRRGYGYTF

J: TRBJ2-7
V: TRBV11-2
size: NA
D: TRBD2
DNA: TGTGCCAGCAGCCCCAGCGGGGGGGCTAACGAGCAGTACTTC
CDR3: CASSPSGGANEQYF

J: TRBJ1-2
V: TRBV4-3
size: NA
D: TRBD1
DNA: TGCGCCAGCAGCCGGGACAGGGGCGTCGGCCATGGCTACACCTTC
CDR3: CASSRDRGVGHGYTF

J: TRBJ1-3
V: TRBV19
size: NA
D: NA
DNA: TGTGCCAGTACCGCCGTCTTTTCAGGGGCGTTTAGCTCTGGAAACACCATATATTTT
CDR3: CASTAVFSGAFSSGNTIYF

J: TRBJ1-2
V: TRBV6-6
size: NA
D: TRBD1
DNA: TGTGCCAGCAGTGGTCGTGAGGGGGCAGGCTATGGCTACACCTTC
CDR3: CASSGREGAGYGYTF

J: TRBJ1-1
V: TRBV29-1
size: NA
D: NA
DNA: TGCAGCGTTGGAGGGGGGGACACTGAAGCTTTCTTT
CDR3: CSVGGGDTEAFF

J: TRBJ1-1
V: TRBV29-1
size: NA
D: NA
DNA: TGCAGCGTTGACACGGGGTACACTGAAGCTTTCTTT
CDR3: CSVDTGYTEAFF

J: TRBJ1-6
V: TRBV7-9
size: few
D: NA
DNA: TGTGCCAGCAGCTTAATGGGCAGGTCCGATTCACCCCTCCACTTT
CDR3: CASSLMGRSDSPLHF

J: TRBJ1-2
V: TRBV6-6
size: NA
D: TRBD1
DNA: TGTGCCAGCAGGCCCACCGGGACAGGGGTGACCTATGGCTACACCTTC
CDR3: CASRPTGTGVTYGYTF

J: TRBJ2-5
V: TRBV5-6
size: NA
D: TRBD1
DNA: TGTGCCAGCAGGTTGAGGGACAGGGGATTGCGAGAGACCCAGTACTTC
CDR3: CASRLRDRGLRETQYF

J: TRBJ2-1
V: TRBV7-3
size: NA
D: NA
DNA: TGTGCCAGCAGCTCTCTGCGGGGTAACGGCTGGGACGGCTACAATGAGCAGTTCTTC
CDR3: CASSSLRGNGWDGYNEQFF

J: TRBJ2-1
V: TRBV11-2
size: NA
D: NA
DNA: TGTGCCAGCAGCTTAGCGTTATCGGTGTTCTACAATGAGCAGTTCTTC
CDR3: CASSLALSVFYNEQFF

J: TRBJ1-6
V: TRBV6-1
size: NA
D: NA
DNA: TGTGCCAGCAGTTCCCATGTCTCACCCCTCCACTTT
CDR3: CASSSHVSPLHF

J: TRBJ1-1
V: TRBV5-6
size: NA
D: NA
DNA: TGTGCCAGCAGCTCGGACAAACCGAACACTGAAGCTTTCTTT
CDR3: CASSSDKPNTEAFF

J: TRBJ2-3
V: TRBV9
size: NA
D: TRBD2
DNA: TGTGCCAGCAGCGGCCCAGGAACTAGCGGGGGCACAGATACGCAGTATTTT
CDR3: CASSGPGTSGGTDTQYF

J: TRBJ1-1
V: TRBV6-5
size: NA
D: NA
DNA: TGTGCCAGCAGTTACTCGAGGGGGATGAACACTGAAGCTTTCTTT
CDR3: CASSYSRGMNTEAFF

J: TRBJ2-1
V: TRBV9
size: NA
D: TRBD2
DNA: TGTGCCAGCAGCGGAGGGACTAGCGGGGGGGCCCTTGAGCAGTTCTTC
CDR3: CASSGGTSGGALEQFF

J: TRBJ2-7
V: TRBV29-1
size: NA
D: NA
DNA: TGCAGCGTTGAAGTTCAGAGGAACGAGCAGTACTTC
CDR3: CSVEVQRNEQYF

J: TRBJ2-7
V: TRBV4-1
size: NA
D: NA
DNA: TGCGCCAGCAGCCCCAGGGAGACCTCGGGCGGGGCCTACGAGCAGTACTTC
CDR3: CASSPRETSGGAYEQYF

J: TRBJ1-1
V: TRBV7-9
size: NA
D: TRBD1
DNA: TGTGCCAGCAGCTTACTAGGACAGGGGGGTCCCAGAGCTTTCTTT
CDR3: CASSLLGQGGPRAFF

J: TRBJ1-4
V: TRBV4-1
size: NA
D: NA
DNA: TGCGCCAGCAGCCAAGAGCGGGGTTCGGGGGAAAAACTGTTTTTT
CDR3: CASSQERGSGEKLFF

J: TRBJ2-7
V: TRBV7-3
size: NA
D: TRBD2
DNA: TGTGCCAGCAGTCCCGGGAGGTCCTACGAGCAGTACTTC
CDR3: CASSPGRSYEQYF

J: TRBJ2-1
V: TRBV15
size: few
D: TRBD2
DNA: TGTGCCACCAGCAGAGCCGGGACTACAAACAATGAGCAGTTCTTC
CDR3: CATSRAGTTNNEQFF

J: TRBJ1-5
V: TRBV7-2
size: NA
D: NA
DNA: TGTGCCAGCAGCTCCGTGCCCGGTCAGCCCCAGCATTTT
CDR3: CASSSVPGQPQHF

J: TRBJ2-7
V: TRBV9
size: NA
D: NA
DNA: TGTGCCAGCAGCGCCGCGTACAGGGTCGAGCAGTACTTC
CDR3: CASSAAYRVEQYF

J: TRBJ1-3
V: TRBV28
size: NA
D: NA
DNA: TGTGCCAGCAGGGGGAGCGCGGCGGGGGGAAACACCATATATTTT
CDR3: CASRGSAAGGNTIYF

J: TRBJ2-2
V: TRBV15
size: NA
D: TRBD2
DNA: TGTGCCACCAGCAGAGGACTAGCGGGGGTGGACGGGGAGCTGTTTTTT
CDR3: CATSRGLAGVDGELFF

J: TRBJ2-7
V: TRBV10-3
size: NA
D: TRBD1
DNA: TGTGCCATCAGTGATGCGACAGGGGGCCACGAGCAGTACTTC
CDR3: CAISDATGGHEQYF

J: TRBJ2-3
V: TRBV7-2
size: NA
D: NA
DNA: TGTGCCAGCAGCTTAGTAACGGGGGGCGGAGATACGCAGTATTTT
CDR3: CASSLVTGGGDTQYF

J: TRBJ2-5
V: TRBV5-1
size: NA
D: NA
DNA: TGCGCCAGCAGCTCCGACACAGGGGCGGGGGAGACCCAGTACTTC
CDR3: CASSSDTGAGETQYF

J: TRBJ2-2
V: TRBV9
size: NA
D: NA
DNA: TGTGCCAGCAGCGTAGATCTCGCCGGGGAGCTGTTTTTT
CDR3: CASSVDLAGELFF

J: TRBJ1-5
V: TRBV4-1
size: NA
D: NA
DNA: TGCGCCAGCAGCCGCTCTGCGAATCAGCCCCAGCATTTT
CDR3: CASSRSANQPQHF

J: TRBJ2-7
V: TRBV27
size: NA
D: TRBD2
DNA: TGTGCCAGCAGTTTAGGACTAGCGGGGTACGAGCAGTACTTC
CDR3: CASSLGLAGYEQYF

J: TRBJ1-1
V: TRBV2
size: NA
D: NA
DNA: TGTGCCAGCAGGACAGAGATGAACACTGAAGCTTTCTTT
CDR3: CASRTEMNTEAFF

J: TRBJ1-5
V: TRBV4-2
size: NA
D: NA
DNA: TGTGCCAGCAGCCAAGAAACTGGTAGCAATCAGCCCCAGCATTTT
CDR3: CASSQETGSNQPQHF

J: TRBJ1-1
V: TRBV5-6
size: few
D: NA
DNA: TGTGCCAGCAGTTCTCGGTTTGGGACACAGAACACTGAAGCTTTCTTT
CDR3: CASSSRFGTQNTEAFF

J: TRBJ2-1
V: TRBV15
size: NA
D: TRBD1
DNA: TGTGCCACCAGCAGACCCACCAGGGGACAGGCCCGCCCGACTGGCAATGAGCAGTTCTTC
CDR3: CATSRPTRGQARPTGNEQFF